A single sample gave rise to the 18 T cell receptor beta chains below, sequenced in a study of CD8 T cells in ankylosing spondylitis. Notes on the study in general: A TCR beta motif of 7 or 8 highly homologous variants appeared characteristic of ankylosing spondylitis blood.

A single record per CDR3 protein comes from TCRdb applying MiXCR to the 5' RACE reads. The sample lists roughly 700,000 distinct CDR3 sequences, about 20% seen once, with about a fifth in the top ten. These TCRs' antigens remain unknown. Sequenced: blood, either unsorted or a sorted T cell fraction (not recorded which). These receptors all come from a male donor with ankylosing spondylitis.

This clonotype was observed a few times. J is TRBJ2-7 and V is TRBV2; D gene unclear. Trimming pared 4 bases from V and 2 bases from J, leaving 12 bases between. The CDR3 runs to 14 residues. Germline V gene lookup returns CDR1 SNHLY and CDR2 FYNNEI. CDR3 sequence: CASSADPGAYEQYF. The CDR3 coding sequence is TGTGCCAGCAGTGCGGACCCTGGGGCCTACGAGCAGTACTTC. The variable domain in full, with the rest retrieved from reference TRBV2 and TRBJ2-7, is EPEVTQTPSHQVTQMGQEVILRCVPISNHLYFYWYRQILGQKVEFLVSFYNNEISEKSEIFDDQFSVERPDGSNFTLKIRSTKLEDSAMYFCASSADPGAYEQYFGPGTRLTVT.

This clonotype turned up a few times. The rearrangement uses TRBV5-1 and TRBJ1-5, with no clear D. The CDR3 sequence is 13 residues long. V lost 4 bases, J lost 5 bases, and 10 bases lay in between. The germline gives CDR1 SGHRS, CDR2 YFSETQ. CDR3 amino acids: CASSPNPYQPQHF. CDR3 sequence (DNA): TGCGCCAGCAGCCCAAACCCATATCAGCCCCAGCATTTT.

The genes are TRBV12-3 or TRBV12-4 and TRBJ1-5; no firm D call. This CDR3 contains 14 residues. Trimming removed 7 bases at V and 5 bases at J, with 15 bases between. The CDR3 reads CASTSDPAYQPQHF. The CDR3 DNA reads as TGTGCCAGCACCAGCGACCCGGCGTATCAGCCCCAGCATTTT.

This clonotype was seen a few times. The chain recombines TRBV18 with TRBJ2-3; TRBD2 matches 7 bases. J gave up 1 base and V 3 bases, and 7 bases lay outside the gene matches. This CDR3 comprises 16 residues. Germline values: CDR1 KGHSH, CDR2 LQKENI. The CDR3 region is CASSPEVGRGTDTQYF. CDR3 DNA: TGTGCCAGCTCACCCGAGGTAGGGAGGGGCACAGATACGCAGTATTTT.

This chain joins TRBV7-2 and TRBJ1-1; 7 bases fit TRBD1. Germline V gives CDR1 SGHTA, CDR2 FQGNSA. Trimming at V came to 2 bases and at J to 3 bases, leaving 6 bases not matched to a gene. This CDR3 is built from 15 residues. This CDR3 reads CASSLPQGGHTEAFF. CDR3 coding DNA: TGTGCCAGCAGCTTACCCCAGGGGGGCCACACTGAAGCTTTCTTT.

This chain links TRBV12-3 or TRBV12-4 with TRBJ2-2; TRBD2 agrees at 12 bases. After removal of 6 bases from V and 5 bases from J, the junction contained 10 bases not matched to a gene. CDR3 size: 17 residues. CDR3 protein: CASSPTSGGLRTGELFF. Written as DNA, the CDR3 is TGTGCCAGCAGCCCGACTAGCGGGGGCCTCAGAACCGGGGAGCTGTTTTTT.

The genes are TRBV5-1 and TRBJ1-1, with D possibly matching TRBD1 (6 bases). Germline assignment: CDR1 SGHRS and CDR2 YFSETQ. The CDR3 has 16 amino acids. V was clipped by 0 bases and J by 1 base, with 13 bases between them. DNA for the CDR3: TGCGCCAGCAGCTTGGAGGGGGGCCTCACGAACACTGAAGCTTTCTTT. Protein: CASSLEGGLTNTEAFF.

The CDR3, as DNA: TGCGCCAGCAGCTATGGGGGGCAGGAGACCCAGTACTTC. Protein: CASSYGGQETQYF. The chain carries TRBV4-3 and TRBJ2-5; D could derive from TRBD1 or TRBD2 (6 bases each). Trimming removed 5 bases from V and 5 bases from J, with 12 bases in between. Germline-derived CDR1 and CDR2 are LGHNA and YSLEER. The CDR3 spans 13 residues.

DNA for the CDR3: TGCAGCGTTGAAGAGACAGGGGCTCGGGGCTACACCTTC. It encodes CSVEETGARGYTF. The chain has TRBV29-1 and TRBJ1-2; 8 nucleotides align to TRBD1. Germline values: CDR1 SQVTM, CDR2 ANQGSEA. With V trimmed by 0 bases and J by 8 bases, 5 bases remained unmatched. This CDR3 has 13 amino acids.

Remarks on this clonotype: Since a much larger clone is just one base distant, this may be a read error. The chain links TRBV11-2 to TRBJ2-1; D unresolved. Trimming took 7 bases from V and 5 from J, leaving 6 bases between them. The V gene's germline CDR1 is SGHAT and CDR2 FQNNGV. The CDR3 is 11 amino acids. The CDR3 DNA sequence: TGTGCCAGCACCCTACACAATGAGCAGTTCTTC. Amino acid sequence: CASTLHNEQFF. Full variable domain (remainder filled in from reference TRBV11-2 and TRBJ2-1): EAGVAQSPRYKIIEKRQSVAFWCNPISGHATLYWYQQILGQGPKLLIQFQNNGVVDDSQLPKDRFSAERLKGVDSTLKIQPAKLEDSAVYLCASTLHNEQFFGPGTRLTVL.

The chain joins TRBV2 to TRBJ2-3; 9 bases fit TRBD2. The CDR3 is 12 amino acids. In germline, CDR1 is SNHLY, CDR2 FYNNEI. V lost 11 bases and J lost 4; bases outside the gene matches: 4. The CDR3 DNA sequence: TGTGCCTGCGGGACTAGCCCAGATACGCAGTATTTT. This codes for CACGTSPDTQYF.

This chain uses TRBV7-2 with TRBJ1-3, with D hard to call. This CDR3 has 14 residues. V was cut by 2 bases and J by 4 bases, with 9 bases left in between. Germline V gene data show CDR1 as SGHTA and CDR2 as FQGNSA. The chain's CDR3 is CASSLRAVGNTIYF. DNA for the CDR3: TGTGCCAGCAGCTTAAGGGCAGTGGGAAACACCATATATTTT.

V usage is TRBV4-1 and J usage is TRBJ2-1; 10 nucleotides agree with TRBD2. The CDR3 is made up of 15 amino acids. Germline trimming cut 4 bases from V and 8 bases from J; bases unmatched to any gene: 8. The germline V gene has CDR1 MGHRA and CDR2 YSYEKL. The CDR3 DNA reads as TGCGCCAGCAGCCTGGAGAAGCGGGGGGGGGATGAGCAGTTCTTC. This encodes CASSLEKRGGDEQFF.

The chain combines TRBV12-3 or TRBV12-4 with TRBJ2-1; the D call may be TRBD1 or TRBD2 (5 bases each). Trimming removed 4 bases at V and 0 bases at J, with 13 bases between. This CDR3 contains 16 residues. As DNA, the CDR3 is TGTGCCAGCAGTTGGTCGGGGCAAAGCTCCTACAATGAGCAGTTCTTC. Protein sequence: CASSWSGQSSYNEQFF.

In this sample, this clonotype turned up a few times. In DNA, the CDR3 is TGCAGTGCTCACAGGAAAGATACGCAGTATTTT. It specifies CSAHRKDTQYF. The gene calls are TRBV20-1 and TRBJ2-3, with D perhaps TRBD1 (5 bases). CDR3 length: 11 amino acids. The germline V gene encodes CDR1 DFQATT and CDR2 SNEGSKA (reference sequence). V lost 5 bases, J lost 5 bases, and 8 bases lay in between.

This clonotype has more than one count but fewer than ten. The CDR3 loop is CASSPRTGSGELFF. The DNA of the CDR3 is TGTGCCAGCAGCCCCCGGACAGGGAGCGGGGAGCTGTTTTTT. J is TRBJ2-2 and V is TRBV7-9; TRBD1 matches at 8 bases. Trimming took 5 bases from V and 7 from J; bases not matched to a gene: 6. Germline V gives CDR1 SEHNR, CDR2 FQNEAQ (reference sequence). The CDR3 loop spans 14 amino acids.

The gene calls are TRBV12-3 or TRBV12-4 and TRBJ2-1; unclear D gene. CDR3 length: 13 residues. V shed 6 bases and J shed 6 bases, with 12 bases lying between them. CDR3 DNA sequence: TGTGCCAGCAGGCACCCCTTAGTCAATGAGCAGTTCTTC. Its translation is CASRHPLVNEQFF.

This chain connects TRBV29-1 to TRBJ1-1; 8 positions agree with TRBD1. The V and J ends lost 7 bases and 2 bases, in that order; junction bases with no gene match: 6. Germline V lookup: CDR1 SQVTM, CDR2 ANQGSEA. The CDR3 consists of 13 residues. The CDR3 is CSAATGVNTEAFF. DNA for the CDR3: TGCAGCGCTGCGACAGGGGTAAACACTGAAGCTTTCTTT.